This is a list of T cell receptor beta chains from one sample in a study of cytomegalovirus exposure and HLA in healthy donors. Only in-frame clones appear in the TCRdb table, and some are missing; sequencing was by immunoSEQ multiplex PCR. The table has 100,000 to 150,000 clones, 70% to 80% seen once. The material sequenced was PBMCs. These receptors were collected from a woman aged 60-70 years in good health and CMV-seronegative. Both conserved end residues are part of each CDR3. Each record gives: J gene, V gene, CDR3 protein.

>TRBJ2-7|TRBV7-9
CASSLGGWQGAYEQYF
>TRBJ2-7|TRBV5-1
CASSLEDSYEQYF
>TRBJ2-7|TRBV28
CATATFLARGSYEQYF
>TRBJ2-5|TRBV5-1
CASSGGIQETQYF
>TRBJ2-7|TRBV11-2
CASSLGATGSYEQYF
>TRBJ2-1|TRBV27
CASRTSGSVEQFF
>TRBJ2-7|TRBV13
CASSRRDFSSYEQYF
>TRBJ1-2|TRBV7-9
CASSSDRGRSDYGYTF
>TRBJ1-4|TRBV28
CASSLRTLATNEKLFF
>TRBJ2-3|TRBV2
CASSEEAGEADTQYF
>TRBJ1-2|TRBV28
CASSRQGPYGYTF
>TRBJ2-1|TRBV5-1
CASSSNAEQFF
>TRBJ1-2|TRBV28
CALSGAGDHYGYTF
>TRBJ2-1|TRBV27
CASTGLLAGWSGYNEQFF
>TRBJ1-1|TRBV6-1
CASSEAFGEGSEAFF
>TRBJ2-5|TRBV28
CASSPHESETQYF
>TRBJ2-4|TRBV6-1
CAGGTDKNIQYF
>TRBJ2-7|TRBV11-3
CASSLGQGASEQYF
>TRBJ2-3|TRBV19
CASSGVRTDTQYF
>TRBJ2-7|TRBV5-1
CASSLVLLGQGRDEQYF
>TRBJ2-7|TRBV19
CASSTFFETGVMYEQYF
>TRBJ2-7|TRBV6-5
CASSYSLVDEQYF
>NA|TRBV7-9
CASSHPIRLYEQYF